One sample yielded the 25 T cell receptor beta chains listed below, sequenced in a study of T-cell memory formation after mild COVID-19. TCRdb processed the 5' RACE reads anew with MiXCR; each CDR3 protein has one entry. The table includes under 700,000 distinct CDR3 sequences, about 20% detected once. Source material: PBMCs or a T cell subset sorted from them (not recorded which). The origin of the receptors is an adult woman who had mild COVID-19 (a few samples of this study predate the infection). Cell type and time point are not known.

This chain connects TRBV7-8 to TRBJ1-5; D perhaps matches TRBD1 (6 bases). CDR1 SGHVS and CDR2 FQNEAQ come from the germline V gene. The CDR3 totals 15 residues. The ends were cut back, 5 bases at V and 2 bases at J, with 13 bases in the middle. The CDR3 is CASSPVRGGNQPQHF. The CDR3 nucleotides are TGTGCCAGCAGCCCCGTCAGGGGAGGCAATCAGCCCCAGCATTTT.

This chain uses TRBV5-5 with TRBJ2-1; TRBD2 matches 7 bases. The CDR3 totals 15 residues. Germline assignment: CDR1 SGHKS and CDR2 YYEKEE (reference sequence). J gave up 9 bases and V 2 bases, and 11 bases lay outside the gene matches. CDR3 sequence: CASSFWGGGRVEQFF. The DNA of the CDR3 is TGTGCCAGCAGCTTCTGGGGCGGGGGAAGGGTTGAGCAGTTCTTC.

This clonotype was seen a handful of times. The chain employs TRBV6-2 or TRBV6-3 and TRBJ2-7, with D tentatively TRBD1 or TRBD2 (5 bases each). The CDR3 loop spans 10 amino acids. Between the trimmed V and J ends, which lost 10 bases and 5 bases, there was a span of 9 bases. CDR1 MNHEY and CDR2 SVGEGT come from the germline V gene. Written as DNA, the CDR3 is TGTGCCACCGGGACCAACGAGCAGTACTTC. It encodes CATGTNEQYF.

This chain connects TRBV20-1 to TRBJ1-2; 7 bases are shared with TRBD1. After removal of 3 bases from V and 7 bases from J, the junction contained 8 bases not matched to a gene. Germline V gene data show CDR1 as DFQATT and CDR2 as SNEGSKA (reference sequence). The length of the CDR3 is 13 residues. CDR3 sequence reads: CSAREPQGSGYTF. CDR3 nucleotides: TGCAGTGCTAGGGAACCACAGGGGAGTGGCTACACCTTC.

This clonotype was observed a few times. The CDR3 here is CATSYAVNEKLFF. The CDR3 bases are TGTGCCACCAGCTACGCAGTTAATGAAAAACTGTTTTTT. The rearrangement joins TRBV15 to TRBJ1-4; no definite D call. The V end lost 5 bases, the J end lost 4 bases, and 8 bases lay between the germline ends. Germline lookup yields CDR1 LNHNV and CDR2 YYDKDF (reference sequence). The CDR3 sequence is 13 residues long.

This clonotype was seen more than once but under ten times. This sequence joins TRBV29-1 and TRBJ1-2; no clear D gene. V shed 6 bases and J shed 3 bases, with 23 bases lying between them. The germline gives CDR1 SQVTM, CDR2 ANQGSEA. The CDR3 is made up of 16 amino acids. The CDR3 region is CSVLSWAITGDYGYTF. The CDR3 bases are TGCAGCGTCCTTTCATGGGCCATAACGGGAGACTATGGCTACACCTTC.

Only a few counts were recorded for this clonotype. The chain carries TRBV23-1 and TRBJ2-2; D remains unclear. TRBV23-1 is assigned to the ORF class and has an uncertain function. The CDR3 runs to 13 residues. The V end lost 0 bases, the J end lost 7 bases, and 6 bases lay between the germline ends. The CDR3 sequence: CASSQSDGGELFF. As DNA, the CDR3 is TGCGCCAGCAGTCAATCGGACGGCGGGGAGCTGTTTTTT.

This rearrangement joins TRBV7-8 to TRBJ2-6; 8 positions match TRBD1. The CDR3 covers 18 residues. The V segment lost 5 bases and the J segment 1 base; nucleotides outside the gene matches: 10. CDR1 is SGHVS, CDR2 FQNEAQ, per germline. Written as DNA, the CDR3 is TGTGCCAGCAGCGCCTTGACCCGGACAGGGTCTGGGGCCAACGTCCTGACTTTC. This sequence encodes CASSALTRTGSGANVLTF.

This clonotype has a handful of counts. The chain links TRBV7-2 to TRBJ1-1; D gene unclear. The ends were cut back, 1 base at V and 3 bases at J, with 9 bases in the middle. Germline values: CDR1 SGHTA, CDR2 FQGNSA. The CDR3 contains 14 residues. In DNA, the CDR3 is TGTGCCAGCAGCTTAGACTCGGGGTACACTGAAGCTTTCTTT. It yields the protein CASSLDSGYTEAFF.

The table lists this clonotype with a few counts. CDR3 bases: TGTGCCAGCAGGCAGGGGCTCGGCAGGGGAAAGGAGACCCAGTACTTC. Its translation is CASRQGLGRGKETQYF. The chain employs TRBV3-1 and TRBJ2-5, with D perhaps TRBD1 (6 bases). The V end was cut by 6 bases, the J end by 5 bases, with 22 bases between. Germline CDR1 is LGHDT and CDR2 is YNNKEL (reference sequence). The CDR3 has 16 residues.

V usage is TRBV4-3 and J usage is TRBJ1-4; unclear D gene. Germline V gene data show CDR1 as LGHNA and CDR2 as YSLEER. V lost 4 bases, J lost 1 base, and 10 bases lay in between. The CDR3 has 15 residues. For the CDR3, the DNA is TGCGCCAGCAGCCCCCGAGAGGGAACTAATGAAAAACTGTTTTTT. Translation gives CASSPREGTNEKLFF.

V usage is TRBV20-1 and J usage is TRBJ1-3; D remains ambiguous. V shed 1 base and J shed 1 base, with 17 bases lying between them. Germline loops: CDR1 DFQATT, CDR2 SNEGSKA (reference sequence). The CDR3 spans 17 residues. The CDR3 DNA reads TGCAGTGCTAGAGTCCCTCCCGGGCTTTCGTCTGGAAACACCATATATTTT. Translating it yields CSARVPPGLSSGNTIYF.

This clonotype has just a few counts. The chain joins TRBV6-1 to TRBJ1-1, with 7 nucleotides matching TRBD1. The CDR3 spans 12 residues. Losses at the gene ends were 5 bases for V and 8 bases for J; bases not matched to a gene: 5. The germline CDR1 and CDR2 sequences are MNHNS and SASEGT. This CDR3 reads CASSHWTGEAFF. The CDR3, as DNA: TGTGCCAGCAGTCACTGGACAGGAGAAGCTTTCTTT.

This rearrangement joins TRBV12-3 or TRBV12-4 to TRBJ1-5; D possibly corresponds to TRBD1 (6 bases). CDR3 length: 16 amino acids. The V end lost 6 bases, the J end lost 0 bases, and 15 bases lay between the germline ends. CDR3 amino acids: CASSPQGRYSNQPQHF. The CDR3 DNA reads as TGTGCCAGCAGCCCACAGGGACGGTATAGCAATCAGCCCCAGCATTTT.

This clonotype was counted ten times or more. This sequence joins TRBV5-1 and TRBJ2-1, with TRBD2 matching over 11 bases. Germline trimming cut 1 base from V and 6 bases from J; bases unmatched to any gene: 9. This CDR3 spans 17 amino acids. Germline CDR1 SGHRS, CDR2 YFSETQ. The CDR3 reads CASSLLLTSGSGNEQFF. Written as DNA, the CDR3 is TGCGCCAGCAGCTTGTTGCTAACTAGCGGGAGTGGCAATGAGCAGTTCTTC.

The rearrangement joins TRBV5-4 to TRBJ2-3; 7 positions match TRBD1. Unmatched junction bases numbered 6, after V lost 6 bases and J lost 2 bases. CDR1 is SGHNT, CDR2 YYREEE, per germline (reference sequence). The CDR3 runs to 14 residues. The CDR3 loop is CASTGTAHTDTQYF. The CDR3, as DNA: TGTGCCAGCACCGGGACAGCCCACACAGATACGCAGTATTTT.

CDR3 region: CSVVPGQGNQPQHF. CDR3 coding DNA: TGCAGCGTTGTTCCGGGACAGGGCAATCAGCCCCAGCATTTT. The chain employs TRBV29-1 and TRBJ1-5; TRBD1 matches at 8 bases. The CDR3 runs 14 residues. Trimming cost V 4 bases and J 2 bases; bases outside gene matches: 4. Germline V gene data show CDR1 as SQVTM and CDR2 as ANQGSEA.

The V and J genes are TRBV4-3 and TRBJ1-1; the D is unclear. Germline CDR1 reads LGHNA; CDR2 reads YSLEER. The CDR3 is 15 residues long. V was cut by 1 base and J by 2 bases, with 11 bases left in between. The CDR3 protein is CASSQGVTRNTEAFF. CDR3 DNA: TGCGCCAGCAGCCAAGGGGTTACCAGAAACACTGAAGCTTTCTTT.

Note on this clonotype: A much more abundant neighbour one base away suggests this may be a read error. This sequence joins TRBV7-6 and TRBJ2-2, with 7 nucleotides matching TRBD1. The CDR3 extends over 13 amino acids. Germline V CDR1 and CDR2: SGHVS, FNYEAQ. The CDR3 protein is CASSQQGPGELCF. CDR3 in DNA: TGTGCCAGCAGCCAACAGGGGCCCGGGGAGCTGTGTTTT.

DNA of the CDR3: TGTGCCAGCAGCTTAGGTGGCGGGAGGGCCGAATACGAGCAGTACTTC. This sequence encodes CASSLGGGRAEYEQYF. V is TRBV7-9 and J is TRBJ2-7; 9 positions agree with TRBD2. The trim removed 1 base at V and 4 bases at J, leaving 8 bases unmatched. Looked up from germline, CDR1 is SEHNR and CDR2 is FQNEAQ (reference sequence). The CDR3 is 16 amino acids.

The chain couples TRBV20-1 to TRBJ2-1, with 10 bases lining up with TRBD2. This CDR3 is built from 16 residues. Germline V gene lookup returns CDR1 DFQATT and CDR2 SNEGSKA (reference sequence). The V segment lost 6 bases and the J segment 7 bases; nucleotides outside the gene matches: 15. The CDR3 DNA follows: TGCAGTGCCGACTACTATGGAGCGGGGGGGAGGAATGAGCAGTTCTTC. Protein product: CSADYYGAGGRNEQFF.

The rearrangement uses TRBV29-1 and TRBJ1-2; D is unclear. The CDR3 sequence is 12 residues long. CDR1 and CDR2 from the germline V gene are SQVTM and ANQGSEA. V was pared by 4 bases and J by 0 bases, with 6 bases between. The CDR3 DNA is TGCAGCGTTGGTGGAACTAACTATGGCTACACCTTC. The encoded protein is CSVGGTNYGYTF.

The chain links TRBV14 to TRBJ1-1; D uncertain. Germline CDR1 is SGHDN and CDR2 is FVKESK. Trimming shortened V by 1 base and J by 0 bases, and 3 bases separated the two germline ends. The CDR3 is 13 amino acids. The CDR3 here is CASSQGMNTEAFF. The DNA of the CDR3 is TGTGCCAGCAGCCAAGGGATGAACACTGAAGCTTTCTTT.

The chain has TRBV7-8 and TRBJ2-3; 7 bases are shared with TRBD2. V lost 2 bases, J lost 4 bases, and 6 bases stayed unmatched. The CDR3 is 15 amino acids. From germline, CDR1 is SGHVS and CDR2 FQNEAQ. CDR3 nucleotides: TGTGCCAGCAGCTTAAGCGGGAAGATCGCAGATACGCAGTATTTT. Amino acids: CASSLSGKIADTQYF.

CDR3 amino acids: CASSSFVGTGVTDTQYF. DNA for the CDR3: TGTGCCAGCAGCTCCTTCGTCGGGACAGGGGTCACAGATACGCAGTATTTT. V usage is TRBV5-5 and J usage is TRBJ2-3, with 10 positions matching TRBD1. The germline gives CDR1 SGHKS, CDR2 YYEKEE (reference sequence). The junction had 9 bases not matched to a gene; V was cut back by 3 bases and J by 2 bases. This CDR3 region has 17 residues.